This paragraph covers one TCR beta chain sequence. The antigen remains undetermined. The data are from a study of T-cell memory formation after mild COVID-19. Germline CDR1 and CDR2: SGHNT and YENEEA. V shed 8 bases and J 6 bases; nucleotides not matched to a gene: 9. The CDR3 sequence is 13 residues long. Study results and limitations: A balance of CD4 and CD8 characterized clones contracting day 15 to 85, whereas later expanders leaned CD4+.

One entry per CDR3 protein results from TCRdb running MiXCR on the 5' RACE reads. The sample consists of hundreds of thousands of distinct CDR3 sequences, about 18% of them appearing once. The chain links TRBV11-3 to TRBJ2-7, with 8 bases that match TRBD1. The source of this sequence is an adult woman who had mild COVID-19 (a few samples of this study predate the infection). Cell type and time point are not known. Sample: PBMCs or a T cell subset sorted from them (not recorded which). Here the CDR3 reads CASGPQGASEQYF. DNA of the CDR3: TGTGCCAGCGGCCCGCAGGGGGCCAGCGAGCAGTACTTC.